The clone carrying this T cell receptor (beta chain) showed up just a few times. The data originate from a study of T-cell reconstitution after alpha-beta-depleted transplantation in children. It was with unique molecular identifiers that the TCRbeta library was prepared. TCRdb processed the PCR reads anew with MiXCR; each CDR3 protein has one entry. This sample has under 400,000 distinct CDR3 sequences, with 20% to 30% found just once. CDR1 and CDR2 from the germline V gene are LGHNA and YNFKEQ. The CDR3 covers 16 residues. V lost 0 bases, J lost 1 base, and 10 bases lay in between. The J gene is TRBJ2-4, the V gene TRBV4-2; D not resolved. The TCR comes from a male patient younger than 18 who had a stem cell transplant for acute lymphoblastic leukemia, so the T cells may come from the graft donor. Sequenced material: PBMCs, mostly from graft donor cells, taken 180 days after TCRalphabeta/CD19-depleted stem cell transplant. The CDR3 nucleotides read TGTGCCAGCAGCCAAGATCTTCTGAGGGCCAAAAACATTCAGTACTTC. This sequence encodes CASSQDLLRAKNIQYF.